A selection of T cell receptor beta chains follows, all from one sample in a study of blood T cell repertoires in COVID-19. Profiled with immunoSEQ multiplex PCR; TCRdb holds only in-frame clones, not every one. The sample contains around 52,000 clones, about nine tenths of which appear only once. The specimen was peripheral blood. These TCRs come from an elderly woman with COVID-19, enrolled during active disease. CDR3s include the opening cysteine and the closing phenylalanine or tryptophan. The order of the fields is D gene, clone size, J gene, V gene, CDR3 protein, CDR3 DNA. A D gene is named only where the DNA matches it firmly. Clone size is shown for a subset of rows, as once, few, many or a class of expanded clone.

D gene: -; clone size: few; J gene: TRBJ2-2; V gene: TRBV5-8; CDR3 protein: CASSFRGTNTGELFF; CDR3 DNA: TGTGCCAGCAGCTTTCGAGGGACAAACACCGGGGAGCTGTTTTTT
D gene: TRBD1; clone size: -; J gene: TRBJ1-4; V gene: TRBV29-1; CDR3 protein: CSAQDRAANEKLFF; CDR3 DNA: TGCAGCGCCCAAGACAGGGCTGCTAATGAAAAACTGTTTTTT
D gene: -; clone size: -; J gene: TRBJ2-7; V gene: TRBV11-2; CDR3 protein: CASSLGKIQGEQYF; CDR3 DNA: TGTGCCAGCAGCCTTGGGAAGATCCAGGGCGAGCAGTACTTC
D gene: -; clone size: -; J gene: TRBJ1-6; V gene: TRBV30; CDR3 protein: CAWSRAGKINSPLHF; CDR3 DNA: TGTGCCTGGAGTCGGGCCGGGAAGATTAATTCACCCCTCCACTTT
D gene: -; clone size: -; J gene: TRBJ1-1; V gene: TRBV18; CDR3 protein: CASSPDQTGGNTEAFF; CDR3 DNA: TGTGCCAGCTCACCTGATCAGACAGGAGGGAACACTGAAGCTTTCTTT
D gene: TRBD1; clone size: -; J gene: TRBJ2-2; V gene: TRBV5-1; CDR3 protein: CASSSGAGGITGELFF; CDR3 DNA: TGCGCCAGCAGCTCCGGGGCAGGGGGCATCACCGGGGAGCTGTTTTTT
D gene: -; clone size: once; J gene: TRBJ1-4; V gene: TRBV6-1; CDR3 protein: CASSEVPSNNEKLFF; CDR3 DNA: TGTGCCAGCAGTGAAGTTCCGAGTAATAATGAAAAACTGTTTTTT
D gene: TRBD1; clone size: -; J gene: TRBJ2-6; V gene: TRBV4-1; CDR3 protein: CASSLRDRLDSGANVLTF; CDR3 DNA: TGCGCCAGCAGCCTTCGGGACAGATTAGACTCTGGGGCCAACGTCCTGACTTTC
D gene: -; clone size: -; J gene: TRBJ1-6; V gene: TRBV6-5; CDR3 protein: CASSYSTGGRSPLHF; CDR3 DNA: TGTGCCAGCAGTTACTCGACGGGGGGGCGGTCACCCCTCCACTTT
D gene: -; clone size: few; J gene: TRBJ1-2; V gene: TRBV6-6; CDR3 protein: CASSYSKTGEDYGYTF; CDR3 DNA: TGTGCCAGCAGTTACTCGAAGACAGGCGAAGACTATGGCTACACCTTC
D gene: -; clone size: -; J gene: TRBJ1-5; V gene: TRBV7-8; CDR3 protein: CASSLLVLQPQHF; CDR3 DNA: TGTGCCAGCAGCTTATTAGTACTTCAGCCCCAGCATTTT
D gene: -; clone size: -; J gene: TRBJ1-2; V gene: TRBV11-2; CDR3 protein: CASSSLRGYQRGYTF; CDR3 DNA: TGTGCCAGCAGCTCTCTCCGGGGGTATCAGCGAGGCTACACCTTC
D gene: TRBD1; clone size: few; J gene: TRBJ1-6; V gene: TRBV10-1; CDR3 protein: CASSHSGTGGTSPLHF; CDR3 DNA: TGCGCCAGCAGCCACTCCGGGACAGGGGGCACGTCACCCCTCCACTTT
D gene: -; clone size: -; J gene: TRBJ1-6; V gene: TRBV11-3; CDR3 protein: CASSWGQGSPLHF; CDR3 DNA: TGTGCCAGCAGCTGGGGCCAGGGTTCACCCCTCCACTTT
D gene: TRBD1; clone size: -; J gene: TRBJ1-2; V gene: TRBV29-1; CDR3 protein: CSVEMDRGENSYGYTF; CDR3 DNA: TGCAGCGTTGAGATGGACAGGGGGGAGAATTCCTATGGCTACACCTTC
D gene: TRBD1; clone size: once; J gene: TRBJ1-2; V gene: TRBV5-8; CDR3 protein: CASSLAGTVIYYGYTF; CDR3 DNA: TGTGCCAGCAGCTTGGCCGGGACAGTTATTTACTATGGCTACACCTTC
D gene: -; clone size: -; J gene: TRBJ2-7; V gene: TRBV10-3; CDR3 protein: CATAQGFYEQYF; CDR3 DNA: TGTGCCACCGCGCAGGGGTTCTACGAGCAGTACTTC
D gene: TRBD1; clone size: -; J gene: TRBJ1-1; V gene: TRBV11-2; CDR3 protein: CASSLETRGTSEAFF; CDR3 DNA: TGTGCCAGCAGCTTAGAAACCAGGGGGACCTCCGAAGCTTTCTTT
D gene: -; clone size: -; J gene: TRBJ2-5; V gene: TRBV19; CDR3 protein: CASLGGSWETQYF; CDR3 DNA: TGTGCCAGTCTGGGAGGCTCTTGGGAGACCCAGTACTTC
D gene: TRBD2; clone size: -; J gene: TRBJ2-1; V gene: TRBV27; CDR3 protein: CASGDLAGLTNEQFF; CDR3 DNA: TGTGCCAGCGGCGACTTAGCGGGGTTAACCAATGAGCAGTTCTTC
D gene: TRBD2; clone size: -; J gene: TRBJ2-1; V gene: TRBV14; CDR3 protein: CASSQDSGGYYNEQFF; CDR3 DNA: TGTGCCAGCAGCCAAGATTCGGGGGGGTACTACAATGAGCAGTTCTTC
D gene: TRBD2; clone size: -; J gene: TRBJ2-5; V gene: TRBV6-5; CDR3 protein: CASSYALTSGQETQYF; CDR3 DNA: TGTGCCAGCAGTTACGCCCTCACTAGCGGCCAAGAGACCCAGTACTTC
D gene: -; clone size: -; J gene: TRBJ2-6; V gene: TRBV9; CDR3 protein: CASSARMGGSGANVLTF; CDR3 DNA: TGTGCCAGCAGCGCCCGGATGGGGGGCTCTGGGGCCAACGTCCTGACTTTC
D gene: TRBD2; clone size: -; J gene: TRBJ2-5; V gene: TRBV30; CDR3 protein: CAWSVRGGMETQYF; CDR3 DNA: TGTGCCTGGAGTGTAAGGGGAGGGATGGAGACCCAGTACTTC
D gene: -; clone size: -; J gene: TRBJ1-6; V gene: TRBV6-5; CDR3 protein: CASSYGSRSNSPLHF; CDR3 DNA: TGTGCCAGCAGTTATGGTTCAAGGAGTAATTCACCCCTCCACTTT
D gene: TRBD1; clone size: -; J gene: TRBJ1-2; V gene: TRBV20-1; CDR3 protein: CSASGQGDGGYTF; CDR3 DNA: TGCAGTGCTAGTGGGCAGGGGGATGGTGGCTACACCTTC
D gene: -; clone size: once; J gene: TRBJ2-1; V gene: TRBV19; CDR3 protein: CASSIDLPRDHEQFF; CDR3 DNA: TGTGCCAGTAGTATAGATCTCCCCAGGGATCATGAGCAGTTCTTC
D gene: -; clone size: -; J gene: TRBJ1-2; V gene: TRBV2; CDR3 protein: CASSFSDGKGYTF; CDR3 DNA: TGTGCCAGCAGTTTTAGCGACGGTAAGGGCTACACCTTC
D gene: -; clone size: -; J gene: TRBJ1-1; V gene: TRBV3-1/TRBV3-2; CDR3 protein: CASSVYQGQTEAFF; CDR3 DNA: TGTGCCAGCAGCGTATATCAGGGGCAAACTGAAGCTTTCTTT
D gene: TRBD1; clone size: -; J gene: TRBJ1-2; V gene: TRBV6-5; CDR3 protein: CASRQPGQGGGYTF; CDR3 DNA: TGTGCCAGCAGACAACCGGGACAGGGGGGAGGCTACACCTTC
D gene: TRBD1; clone size: -; J gene: TRBJ1-1; V gene: TRBV30; CDR3 protein: CAWSVPKWAGGTEAFF; CDR3 DNA: TGTGCCTGGAGTGTACCTAAGTGGGCAGGGGGGACTGAAGCTTTCTTT
D gene: -; clone size: -; J gene: TRBJ1-2; V gene: TRBV7-2; CDR3 protein: CASSLVGGDSGGYTF; CDR3 DNA: TGTGCCAGCAGCTTAGTCGGAGGGGACTCCGGGGGCTACACCTTC
D gene: -; clone size: -; J gene: TRBJ2-3; V gene: TRBV19; CDR3 protein: CASSRLGQRDTQYF; CDR3 DNA: TGTGCCAGTTCCCGACTAGGCCAAAGAGATACGCAGTATTTT
D gene: -; clone size: -; J gene: TRBJ2-2; V gene: TRBV24-1; CDR3 protein: CATSDSRRSSNTGELFF; CDR3 DNA: TGTGCCACCAGTGACTCTAGACGTTCATCAAACACCGGGGAGCTGTTTTTT
D gene: TRBD1; clone size: -; J gene: TRBJ1-3; V gene: TRBV7-9; CDR3 protein: CASSSGQGSGNTIYF; CDR3 DNA: TGTGCCAGCAGCTCAGGACAGGGGTCTGGAAACACCATATATTTT
D gene: TRBD2; clone size: -; J gene: TRBJ2-1; V gene: TRBV18; CDR3 protein: CASSPGLAGGHEQFF; CDR3 DNA: TGTGCCAGCTCACCGGGACTAGCGGGGGGGCATGAGCAGTTCTTC
D gene: TRBD1; clone size: -; J gene: TRBJ2-2; V gene: TRBV5-1; CDR3 protein: CASSFQGADTGELFF; CDR3 DNA: TGCGCCAGCAGCTTTCAGGGGGCGGACACCGGGGAGCTGTTTTTT
D gene: TRBD1; clone size: once; J gene: TRBJ2-5; V gene: TRBV6-6; CDR3 protein: CASSTGTGQAETQYF; CDR3 DNA: TGTGCCAGCAGTACCGGGACAGGGCAGGCGGAGACCCAGTACTTC
D gene: TRBD1; clone size: -; J gene: TRBJ2-7; V gene: TRBV10-2; CDR3 protein: CASSESGRGYEQYF; CDR3 DNA: TGCGCCAGCAGTGAGTCTGGCAGGGGGTACGAGCAGTACTTC
D gene: TRBD1; clone size: -; J gene: TRBJ1-5; V gene: TRBV9; CDR3 protein: CASSVGNPGQGAWQPQHF; CDR3 DNA: TGTGCCAGCAGCGTAGGGAACCCGGGACAGGGGGCCTGGCAGCCCCAGCATTTT
D gene: TRBD1; clone size: -; J gene: TRBJ2-2; V gene: TRBV9; CDR3 protein: CASSRRQGNTGELFF; CDR3 DNA: TGTGCCAGCAGCAGACGACAGGGGAACACCGGGGAGCTGTTTTTT
D gene: TRBD1; clone size: -; J gene: TRBJ1-1; V gene: TRBV7-3; CDR3 protein: CASSLGPGQGFTEAFF; CDR3 DNA: TGTGCCAGCAGCTTAGGCCCGGGACAGGGGTTCACTGAAGCTTTCTTT
D gene: -; clone size: -; J gene: TRBJ1-2; V gene: TRBV7-2; CDR3 protein: CASSPRTDGYTF; CDR3 DNA: TGTGCCAGCAGCCCCCGAACGGATGGCTACACCTTC
D gene: TRBD1; clone size: -; J gene: TRBJ2-3; V gene: TRBV5-3; CDR3 protein: CARRYRGVYTDTQYF; CDR3 DNA: TGTGCCAGAAGGTACAGGGGAGTTTACACAGATACGCAGTATTTT
D gene: -; clone size: -; J gene: TRBJ2-3; V gene: TRBV28; CDR3 protein: CATLSGSTDTQYF; CDR3 DNA: TGTGCCACACTCTCCGGGAGCACAGATACGCAGTATTTT
D gene: TRBD1; clone size: -; J gene: TRBJ2-5; V gene: TRBV24-1; CDR3 protein: CATRDREGTQYF; CDR3 DNA: TGTGCCACTCGGGACAGGGAGGGTACCCAGTACTTC
D gene: -; clone size: -; J gene: TRBJ1-5; V gene: TRBV6-1; CDR3 protein: CASSESGGMVQPQHF; CDR3 DNA: TGTGCCAGCAGTGAGTCGGGTGGCATGGTACAGCCCCAGCATTTT
D gene: TRBD1; clone size: -; J gene: TRBJ1-2; V gene: TRBV5-1; CDR3 protein: CASSRTEGGRYGYTF; CDR3 DNA: TGCGCCAGCAGCCGGACGGAAGGGGGCAGGTATGGCTACACCTTC
D gene: TRBD1; clone size: -; J gene: TRBJ2-1; V gene: TRBV6-5; CDR3 protein: CASTTNRGHEQFF; CDR3 DNA: TGTGCCAGCACCACCAACAGGGGCCATGAGCAGTTCTTC
D gene: -; clone size: -; J gene: TRBJ2-1; V gene: TRBV11-2; CDR3 protein: CASSLVLEQFF; CDR3 DNA: TGTGCCAGCAGCTTAGTTCTAGAGCAGTTCTTC
D gene: -; clone size: -; J gene: TRBJ1-2; V gene: TRBV5-6; CDR3 protein: CASSFGEGGYTF; CDR3 DNA: TGTGCCAGCAGCTTTGGGGAGGGTGGCTACACCTTC